The rows below give T cell receptor beta chains drawn from one sample of a study of T-cell memory formation after mild COVID-19. TCRdb passed the 5' RACE reads through MiXCR, listing each CDR3 protein once. In the table there are approximately 210,000 distinct CDR3 sequences, roughly a tenth of which are singletons. Input material: PBMCs or a T cell subset sorted from them (not recorded which). These receptors originate from a man aged 18 to 30 who had mild COVID-19 (a few samples of this study predate the infection). Cell type and time point are not known. CDR3s include the opening cysteine and the closing phenylalanine or tryptophan. The order of the fields is CDR3 DNA, CDR3 protein, J gene, V gene, clone size, D gene. The D gene is left open where the match is weak. A row's size may be missing; if present it is once, few, many or a size class.

TGCGCCAGCAGCCAAGAGGTCACAGGGAATGAAAAACTGTTTTTT | CASSQEVTGNEKLFF | TRBJ1-4 | TRBV4-1 | few | NA
TGTGCCATCAGTGAGACTAGCGGGGGCACAGATACGCAGTATTTT | CAISETSGGTDTQYF | TRBJ2-3 | TRBV10-3 | NA | TRBD2
TGTGCCAGTAGTTCGTCCAGCAATCAGCCCCAGCATTTT | CASSSSSNQPQHF | TRBJ1-5 | TRBV19 | few | NA
TGTGCCAGCAGTACGCCGGGACAGCCTAACTACGAGCAGTACTTC | CASSTPGQPNYEQYF | TRBJ2-7 | TRBV6-2/TRBV6-3 | few | TRBD1
TGTGCCAGTAGTAACCCAGGGGGCTACGAGCAGTACTTC | CASSNPGGYEQYF | TRBJ2-7 | TRBV19 | once | TRBD1
TGTGCCAGCAGACCAGCCCCATGGCGGACCCGAGGTGGGCAGTACTTC | CASRPAPWRTRGGQYF | TRBJ2-7 | TRBV6-2/TRBV6-3 | few | NA
TGTGCCAGAAGCTACACAGGGAGCCAAGAGACCCAGTACTTC | CARSYTGSQETQYF | TRBJ2-5 | TRBV5-4 | NA | NA
TGCGCCAGCAGCTTGAAAGGGACAGGGAACACCGGGGAGCTGTTTTTT | CASSLKGTGNTGELFF | TRBJ2-2 | TRBV5-1 | many | TRBD1
TGCAGCGGTACCCAGGGGTCCACAGATACGCAGTATTTT | CSGTQGSTDTQYF | TRBJ2-3 | TRBV29-1 | few | NA
TGTGCCAGCAGTTTGGGGGGCAGGGGAGCCTACAATGAGCAGTTCTTC | CASSLGGRGAYNEQFF | TRBJ2-1 | TRBV28 | few | NA
TGTGCCAGCAGTTTTTTAAGACAGGGGGACATTCAGTACTTC | CASSFLRQGDIQYF | TRBJ2-4 | TRBV12-3/TRBV12-4 | many | TRBD1